These 25 T cell receptor beta chains originate from one sample sequenced in a study of T cell changes during pregnancy in multiple sclerosis. The table came from immunoSEQ multiplex PCR; TCRdb's copy has only in-frame clones and leaves some out. The sample carries approximately 100,000 clones, around 93% recorded once. The sample consisted of peripheral blood, taken in the third trimester of pregnancy. The source is a female donor with multiple sclerosis, enrolled in a pregnancy study.

The V gene is TRBV5-8, the J gene TRBJ2-7, with D tentatively TRBD2 (6 bases). Germline assignment: CDR1 SGHTS and CDR2 YDEGEE. Between the trimmed V and J ends, which lost 6 bases and 3 bases, there was a span of 13 bases. This CDR3 is built from 13 residues. The CDR3 bases are TGTGCCAGCATCCTTCGCGGGGACTACGAGCAGTACTTC. Translating gives CASILRGDYEQYF.

The V call is TRBV27, the J call TRBJ2-7, with 11 bases lining up with TRBD2. The germline CDR1 and CDR2 sequences are MNHEY and SMNVEV (reference sequence). CDR3 length equals 15 residues. With 5 bases clipped from V and 1 base from J, the junction kept 4 bases outside the gene matches. CDR3 amino acids: CASSPTSGKSYEQYF. The CDR3 nucleotides are TGTGCCAGCAGTCCGACTAGCGGGAAGTCCTACGAGCAGTACTTC.

The rearrangement uses TRBV30 and TRBJ2-5, with a possible D match to TRBD2 (5 bases). V was pared by 0 bases and J by 2 bases, with 13 bases between. The germline CDR1 and CDR2 sequences are GTSNPN and SVGIG (reference sequence). The CDR3 loop spans 15 amino acids. This CDR3 is CAWSVRGTAQETQYF. CDR3 sequence (DNA): TGTGCCTGGAGTGTACGGGGAACAGCGCAAGAGACCCAGTACTTC. Drawing the rest from reference TRBV30 and TRBJ2-5, the complete variable domain is SQTIHQWPATLVQPVGSPLSLECTVEGTSNPNLYWYRQAAGRGLQLLFYSVGIGQISSEVPQNLSASRPQDRQFILSSKKLLLSDSGFYLCAWSVRGTAQETQYFGPGTRLLVL.

The chain has TRBV6-6 and TRBJ1-5, with unresolved D. The germline V and J ends were trimmed by 0 bases and 4 bases, with 13 bases remaining between them. CDR1 is MNHNY and CDR2 is SVGAGI in the germline V gene (reference sequence). This CDR3 region has 16 residues. This CDR3 is CASSYSKGGYNQPQHF. For the CDR3, the DNA is TGTGCCAGCAGTTACTCTAAGGGAGGTTATAATCAGCCCCAGCATTTT.

This clone was detected only once. DNA of the CDR3: TGTGCCAGCAGTCCCCCCGGGTCGATCTACGAGCAGTACTTC. This sequence encodes CASSPPGSIYEQYF. The chain uses TRBV28 and TRBJ2-7; no reliable D call. CDR1 is MDHEN, CDR2 SYDVKM, per germline. Between the trimmed V and J ends, which lost 5 bases and 3 bases, there was a span of 14 bases. CDR3 size: 14 residues.

This chain links TRBV7-8 with TRBJ2-1; 7 nucleotides agree with TRBD2. There are 15 residues in the CDR3. The V gene's germline CDR1 is SGHVS and CDR2 FQNEAQ. V trimming: 1 base; J trimming: 5 bases; junction bases outside the gene matches: 5. CDR3 coding DNA: TGTGCCAGCAGCTTAGGGCGCGGGAGTAACAATGAGCAGTTCTTC. Translation: CASSLGRGSNNEQFF. Together with reference TRBV7-8 and TRBJ2-1, the CDR3 gives the full variable domain: GAGVSQSPRYKVAKRGQDVALRCDPISGHVSLFWYQQALGQGPEFLTYFQNEAQLDKSGLPSDRFFAERPEGSVSTLKIQRTQQEDSAVYLCASSLGRGSNNEQFFGPGTRLTVL.

The V call is TRBV5-4, the J call TRBJ2-3; TRBD2 matches at 10 bases. J was trimmed by 5 bases and V by 0 bases; bases with no gene match: 9. In germline, CDR1 is SGHNT, CDR2 YYREEE (reference sequence). This CDR3 comprises 17 residues. CDR3 sequence reads: CASSLELAGRDKDTQYF. The CDR3 nucleotides are TGTGCCAGCAGCTTGGAACTAGCGGGGAGGGATAAAGATACGCAGTATTTT.

This chain uses TRBV7-6 with TRBJ1-5; 8 bases are a match to TRBD1. V was clipped by 6 bases and J by 6 bases; unmatched bases: 7. The germline V gene has CDR1 SGHVS and CDR2 FNYEAQ. The CDR3 is 14 amino acids. The CDR3 is CASSSGGAFQPQHF. The DNA of the CDR3 is TGTGCCAGCAGTTCAGGGGGCGCCTTTCAGCCCCAGCATTTT.

The chain uses TRBV6-6 and TRBJ1-4; a possible D gene is TRBD1 (5 bases). With 6 bases removed from V and 5 bases from J, the gap between germline ends came to 16 bases. The CDR3 contains 15 residues. Germline CDR1 MNHNY, CDR2 SVGAGI (reference sequence). CDR3 DNA: TGTGCCAGCAGCCCCCCGGGGGTTCCCAATGAAAAACTGTTTTTT. Protein: CASSPPGVPNEKLFF.

V and J are TRBV14 and TRBJ2-1; 8 bases match TRBD2. Germline V gene lookup returns CDR1 SGHDN and CDR2 FVKESK. V lost 0 bases to trimming and J lost 2 bases; unmatched junction nucleotides: 6. The CDR3 totals 17 residues. The CDR3 DNA reads as TGTGCCAGCAGCCAAGAGTCAAGCGGGAGTACCTACAATGAGCAGTTCTTC. This translates into CASSQESSGSTYNEQFF.

The V call is TRBV7-2, the J call TRBJ1-3; 7 positions match TRBD1. Germline CDR1 is SGHTA and CDR2 is FQGNSA. The CDR3 is 15 residues long. After removal of 5 bases from V and 1 base from J, the junction contained 5 bases not matched to a gene. CDR3 in DNA: TGTGCCAGCAGCCCCCGACAGGGATCTGGAAACACCATATATTTT. Encoded protein: CASSPRQGSGNTIYF.

The chain links TRBV29-1 to TRBJ2-1, with 10 bases fitting TRBD2. V lost 2 bases to trimming and J lost 5 bases; unmatched junction nucleotides: 0. CDR1 and CDR2 (germline): SQVTM, ANQGSEA. The CDR3 sequence is 13 residues long. The CDR3 bases are TGCAGCGTTGAACTAGCGGGGGACAATGAGCAGTTCTTC. Encoded protein: CSVELAGDNEQFF.

This chain links TRBV6-5 with TRBJ2-7; D is perhaps TRBD2 (5 bases). Germline V gene sequence: CDR1 MNHEY, CDR2 SVGAGI. The V and J ends lost 0 bases and 7 bases respectively, with 10 bases between them. This CDR3 is 13 amino acids long. The CDR3 region is CASSYSKSGEQYF. As DNA, the CDR3 is TGTGCCAGCAGTTACTCGAAATCGGGGGAGCAGTACTTC.

The V gene is TRBV27, the J gene TRBJ2-7; possibly TRBD1 for D (5 bases). This CDR3 is 14 amino acids long. CDR1 and CDR2 (germline): MNHEY, SMNVEV (reference sequence). Trimming took 6 bases from V and 0 from J, leaving 12 bases between them. CDR3 nucleotides: TGTGCCAGCAGGGTACAGGAGATCTCCTACGAGCAGTACTTC. Amino acids: CASRVQEISYEQYF.

The chain combines TRBV2 with TRBJ1-5, with 10 nucleotides matching TRBD1. The CDR3 spans 17 residues. Germline CDR1 is SNHLY and CDR2 is FYNNEI. The junction had 6 bases not matched to a gene; V was cut back by 4 bases and J by 0 bases. In nucleotides, the CDR3 is TGTGCCAGCAGTGGAACCGGGACAGGGGTTAGCAATCAGCCCCAGCATTTT. This encodes CASSGTGTGVSNQPQHF.

V gene TRBV5-4 combines with J gene TRBJ2-1, with TRBD2 matching 9 bases. This CDR3 is 18 amino acids long. The trim removed 4 bases at V and 6 bases at J, leaving 17 bases unmatched. CDR1 and CDR2 (germline): SGHNT, YYREEE (reference sequence). This CDR3 reads CASSPAAASGILRNEQFF. CDR3 DNA sequence: TGTGCCAGCAGCCCTGCTGCTGCTAGCGGGATCCTTCGCAATGAGCAGTTCTTC.

The chain combines TRBV5-1 with TRBJ2-1; 7 positions match TRBD1. The length of the CDR3 is 14 residues. The trim removed 0 bases at V and 3 bases at J, leaving 0 bases unmatched. CDR1 and CDR2 (germline): SGHRS, YFSETQ. This chain's CDR3 is CASSLDRGYNEQFF. CDR3 DNA: TGCGCCAGCAGCTTGGACAGGGGCTACAATGAGCAGTTCTTC.

The rearrangement joins TRBV2 to TRBJ2-7, with TRBD1 matching over 10 bases. Trimming took 7 bases from V and 3 from J; bases not matched to a gene: 3. The CDR3 runs to 13 residues. Germline CDR1 SNHLY, CDR2 FYNNEI. CDR3 amino acids: CASTDRGVYEQYF. For the CDR3, the DNA is TGTGCCAGCACGGACAGGGGGGTCTACGAGCAGTACTTC.

The chain couples TRBV6-4 to TRBJ2-1, with 11 bases aligning to TRBD2. Germline values: CDR1 MRHNA, CDR2 SNTAGT. The CDR3 length is 14 residues. Trimming at V came to 9 bases and at J to 5 bases, leaving 6 bases not matched to a gene. CDR3 protein: CARPGTSGHNEQFF. The CDR3 DNA sequence: TGTGCCAGGCCCGGGACTAGCGGACACAATGAGCAGTTCTTC.

This chain joins TRBV5-1 and TRBJ2-1, with 9 nucleotides matching TRBD2. Germline V gives CDR1 SGHRS, CDR2 YFSETQ. The CDR3 runs to 15 residues. The V segment lost 4 bases and the J segment 1 base; nucleotides outside the gene matches: 3. The CDR3 DNA is TGCGCCAGCAGCCAGAGCGGGAGGTCCTACAATGAGCAGTTCTTC. This codes for CASSQSGRSYNEQFF. Full variable domain (missing parts from reference TRBV5-1 and TRBJ2-1): KAGVTQTPRYLIKTRGQQVTLSCSPISGHRSVSWYQQTPGQGLQFLFEYFSETQRNKGNFPGRFSGRQFSNSRSEMNVSTLELGDSALYLCASSQSGRSYNEQFFGPGTRLTVL.

The chain uses TRBV27 and TRBJ2-7; TRBD1 aligns across 7 bases. CDR1 and CDR2 (germline): MNHEY, SMNVEV (reference sequence). The V gene end was trimmed by 5 bases and the J gene end by 2 bases; junction bases not matched to a gene: 9. The CDR3 is made up of 15 amino acids. CDR3 coding DNA: TGTGCCAGCAGTCCCCTCAGGACAGGTACCTACGAGCAGTACTTC. Amino acids: CASSPLRTGTYEQYF.

The chain is built from TRBV28 and TRBJ2-2, with a tentative D call TRBD1 (7 bases). The germline CDR1 and CDR2 sequences are MDHEN and SYDVKM. V lost 6 bases to trimming and J lost 4 bases, with 12 bases between them. The CDR3 covers 14 residues. The CDR3 DNA reads TGTGCCAGCAGGGAGGGACAGCGCACCGGGGAGCTGTTTTTT. It encodes CASREGQRTGELFF.

In its sample, this clone was seen once. This rearrangement joins TRBV6-6 to TRBJ2-7, with D possibly TRBD2 on 5 matching bases. Deletions cut 5 bases from V and 4 bases from J, with 15 bases between. The CDR3 runs to 14 residues. Germline CDR1 MNHNY, CDR2 SVGAGI (reference sequence). CDR3 nucleotides: TGTGCCAGCAGTACCCCGGTAGCGCCGTACGAGCAGTACTTC. Translation gives CASSTPVAPYEQYF.

This clone was observed a single time. The chain links TRBV14 to TRBJ2-1; 11 nucleotides line up with TRBD2. This CDR3 is built from 17 residues. The germline CDR1 and CDR2 sequences are SGHDN and FVKESK. Trimming cost V 4 bases and J 7 bases; bases outside gene matches: 12. The CDR3 bases are TGTGCCAGCAGCCCAGGGGGTCCGACTAGCGGGAAGAATGAGCAGTTCTTC. Amino acid sequence: CASSPGGPTSGKNEQFF. Full variable domain (missing parts from reference TRBV14 and TRBJ2-1): EAGVTQFPSHSVIEKGQTVTLRCDPISGHDNLYWYRRVMGKEIKFLLHFVKESKQDESGMPNNRFLAERTGGTYSTLKVQPAELEDSGVYFCASSPGGPTSGKNEQFFGPGTRLTVL.

The J gene is TRBJ2-7, the V gene TRBV6-6, with 9 bases lining up with TRBD2. The germline V gene has CDR1 MNHNY and CDR2 SVGAGI (reference sequence). After removal of 6 bases from V and 3 bases from J, the junction contained 6 bases not matched to a gene. This CDR3 is built from 14 residues. The DNA for the CDR3 is TGTGCCAGCAGCCCCCCGACTAGCGGCTACGAGCAGTACTTC. Translated, it gives CASSPPTSGYEQYF.